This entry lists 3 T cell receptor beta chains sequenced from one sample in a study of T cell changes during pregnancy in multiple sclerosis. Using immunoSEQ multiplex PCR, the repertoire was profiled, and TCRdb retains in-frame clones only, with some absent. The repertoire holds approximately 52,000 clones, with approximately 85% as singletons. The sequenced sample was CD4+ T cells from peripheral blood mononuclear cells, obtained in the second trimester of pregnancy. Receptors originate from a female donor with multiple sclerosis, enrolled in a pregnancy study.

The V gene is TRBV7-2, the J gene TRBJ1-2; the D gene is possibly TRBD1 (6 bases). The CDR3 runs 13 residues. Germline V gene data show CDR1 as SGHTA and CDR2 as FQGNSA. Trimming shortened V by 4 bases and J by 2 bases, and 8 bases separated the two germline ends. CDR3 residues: CASSSGQNYGYTF. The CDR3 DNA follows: TGTGCCAGCAGCTCCGGACAGAACTATGGCTACACCTTC.

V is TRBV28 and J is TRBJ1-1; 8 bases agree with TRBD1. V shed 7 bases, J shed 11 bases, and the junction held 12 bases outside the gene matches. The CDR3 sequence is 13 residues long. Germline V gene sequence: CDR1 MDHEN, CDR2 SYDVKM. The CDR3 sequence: CASTKPGQVVAFF. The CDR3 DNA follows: TGTGCCAGCACCAAACCGGGACAGGTGGTTGCTTTCTTT.

The CDR3 region has the DNA TGTGCCAGCAGCTTGGATACAGGGGTCACAGATACGCAGTATTTT. Protein: CASSLDTGVTDTQYF. The rearrangement links TRBV7-6 to TRBJ2-3; TRBD1 matches at 7 bases. Germline lookup yields CDR1 SGHVS and CDR2 FNYEAQ. The CDR3 has 15 amino acids. The J segment lost 2 bases and the V segment lost 3 bases, leaving 5 bases of the junction unmatched.